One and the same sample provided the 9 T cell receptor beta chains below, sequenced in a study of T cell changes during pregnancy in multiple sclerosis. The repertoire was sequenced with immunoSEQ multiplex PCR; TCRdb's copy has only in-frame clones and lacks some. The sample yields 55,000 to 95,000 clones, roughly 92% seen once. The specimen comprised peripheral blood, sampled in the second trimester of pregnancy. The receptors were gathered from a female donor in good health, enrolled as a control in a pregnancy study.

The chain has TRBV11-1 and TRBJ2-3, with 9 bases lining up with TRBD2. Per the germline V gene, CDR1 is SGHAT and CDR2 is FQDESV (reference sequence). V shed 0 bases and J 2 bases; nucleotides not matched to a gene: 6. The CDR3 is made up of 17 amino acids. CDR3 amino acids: CASSLAGLALPTDTQYF. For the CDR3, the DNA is TGTGCCAGCAGCTTAGCGGGACTAGCTCTTCCCACAGATACGCAGTATTTT.

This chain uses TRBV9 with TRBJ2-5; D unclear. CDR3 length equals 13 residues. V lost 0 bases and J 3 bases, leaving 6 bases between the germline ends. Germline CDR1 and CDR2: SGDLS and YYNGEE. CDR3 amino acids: CASSVGAEETQYF. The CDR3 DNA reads TGTGCCAGCAGCGTAGGGGCTGAAGAGACCCAGTACTTC.

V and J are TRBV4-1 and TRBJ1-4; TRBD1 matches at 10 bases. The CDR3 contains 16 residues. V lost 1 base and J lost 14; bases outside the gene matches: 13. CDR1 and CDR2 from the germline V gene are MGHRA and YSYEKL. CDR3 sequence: CASSQGSGQGSRNLFF. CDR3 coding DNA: TGCGCCAGCAGCCAAGGGTCGGGACAGGGGTCGAGAAATCTGTTTTTT.

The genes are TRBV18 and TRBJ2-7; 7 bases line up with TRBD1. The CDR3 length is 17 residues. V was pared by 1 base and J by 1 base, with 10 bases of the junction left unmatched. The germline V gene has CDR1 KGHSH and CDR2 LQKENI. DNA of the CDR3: TGTGCCAGCTCACCACTTCGGACAGGACGAAGTTCCTACGAGCAGTACTTC. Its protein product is CASSPLRTGRSSYEQYF.

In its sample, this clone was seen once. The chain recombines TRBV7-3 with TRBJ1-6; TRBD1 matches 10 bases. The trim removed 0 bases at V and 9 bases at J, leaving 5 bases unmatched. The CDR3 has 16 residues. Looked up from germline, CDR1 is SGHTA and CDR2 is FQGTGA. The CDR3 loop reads CASSLTGGQGSSPLHF. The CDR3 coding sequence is TGTGCCAGCAGCTTAACAGGGGGACAGGGGTCTTCACCCCTCCACTTT.

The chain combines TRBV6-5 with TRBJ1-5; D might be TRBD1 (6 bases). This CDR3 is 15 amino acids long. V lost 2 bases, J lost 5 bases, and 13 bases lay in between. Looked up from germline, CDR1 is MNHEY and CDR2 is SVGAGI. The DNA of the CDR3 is TGTGCCAGCAGTTACGAAAGGGGGAGGGATCAGCCCCAGCATTTT. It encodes CASSYERGRDQPQHF.

The CDR3 loop reads CASSMGGRGTYNEQFF. The CDR3 nucleotides read TGTGCCAGTAGTATGGGCGGGAGGGGGACCTACAATGAGCAGTTCTTC. The V and J genes are TRBV19 and TRBJ2-1, with 9 positions matching TRBD2. Trimming cost V 3 bases and J 2 bases; bases outside gene matches: 5. CDR1 and CDR2 (germline): LNHDA, SQIVND (reference sequence). The CDR3 length is 16 residues.

CDR3 bases: TGTGCCAGCAGGTTTAACAGGGAGTCCTACGAGCAGTACTTC. This gives the protein CASRFNRESYEQYF. The chain joins TRBV6-5 to TRBJ2-7; TRBD1 is a possible D gene (6 bases). Per the germline V gene, CDR1 is MNHEY and CDR2 is SVGAGI. This CDR3 is built from 14 residues. The V end lost 6 bases, the J end lost 1 base, and 13 bases lay between the germline ends.

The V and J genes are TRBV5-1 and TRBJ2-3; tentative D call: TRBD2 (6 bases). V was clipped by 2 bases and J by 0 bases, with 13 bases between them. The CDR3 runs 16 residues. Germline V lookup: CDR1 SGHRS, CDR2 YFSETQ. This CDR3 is CASSLSPGTSTDTQYF. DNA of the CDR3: TGCGCCAGCAGCTTAAGTCCGGGGACTAGCACAGATACGCAGTATTTT.